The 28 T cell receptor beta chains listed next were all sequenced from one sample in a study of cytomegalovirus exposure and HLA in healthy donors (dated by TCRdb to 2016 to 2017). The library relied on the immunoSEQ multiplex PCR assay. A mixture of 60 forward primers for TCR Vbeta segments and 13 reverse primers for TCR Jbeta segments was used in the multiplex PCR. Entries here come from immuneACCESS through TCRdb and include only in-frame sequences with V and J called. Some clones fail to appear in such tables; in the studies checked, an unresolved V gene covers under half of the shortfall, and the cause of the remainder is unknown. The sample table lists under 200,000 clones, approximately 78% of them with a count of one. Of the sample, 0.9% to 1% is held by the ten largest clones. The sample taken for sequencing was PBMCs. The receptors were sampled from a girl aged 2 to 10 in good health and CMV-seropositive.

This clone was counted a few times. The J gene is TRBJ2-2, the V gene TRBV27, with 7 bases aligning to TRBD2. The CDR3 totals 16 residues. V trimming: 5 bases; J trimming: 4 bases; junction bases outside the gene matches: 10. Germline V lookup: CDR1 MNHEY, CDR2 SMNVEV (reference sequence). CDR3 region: CASSRLGGSGTGELFF. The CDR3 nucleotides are TGTGCCAGCAGTAGGCTAGGCGGGAGTGGCACCGGGGAGCTGTTTTTT.

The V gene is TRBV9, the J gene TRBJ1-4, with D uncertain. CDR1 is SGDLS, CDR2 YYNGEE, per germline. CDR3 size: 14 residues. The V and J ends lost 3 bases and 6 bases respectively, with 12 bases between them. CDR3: CASSDSPRDEKLFF. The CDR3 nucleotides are TGTGCCAGCAGCGACAGCCCTCGTGATGAAAAACTGTTTTTT.

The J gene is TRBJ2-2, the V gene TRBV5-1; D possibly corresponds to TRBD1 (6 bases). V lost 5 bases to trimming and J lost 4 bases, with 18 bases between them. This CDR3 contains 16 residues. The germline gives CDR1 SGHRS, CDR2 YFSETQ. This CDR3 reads CASRIYRVGTTGELFF. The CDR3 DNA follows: TGCGCCAGCAGGATCTACAGGGTAGGGACCACCGGGGAGCTGTTTTTT.

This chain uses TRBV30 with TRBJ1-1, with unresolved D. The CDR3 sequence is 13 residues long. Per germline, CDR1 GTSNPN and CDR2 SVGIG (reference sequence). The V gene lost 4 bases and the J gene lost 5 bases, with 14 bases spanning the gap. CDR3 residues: CAWTTDGGTEAFF. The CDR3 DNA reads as TGTGCCTGGACCACGGACGGAGGAACTGAAGCTTTCTTT.

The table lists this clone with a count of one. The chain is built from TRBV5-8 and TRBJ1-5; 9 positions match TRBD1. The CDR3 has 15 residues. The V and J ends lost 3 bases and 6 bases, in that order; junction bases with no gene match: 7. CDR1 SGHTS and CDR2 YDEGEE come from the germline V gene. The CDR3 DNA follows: TGTGCCAGCAGCTCGGGACAGGGCCCGGGTCAGCCCCAGCATTTT. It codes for CASSSGQGPGQPQHF.

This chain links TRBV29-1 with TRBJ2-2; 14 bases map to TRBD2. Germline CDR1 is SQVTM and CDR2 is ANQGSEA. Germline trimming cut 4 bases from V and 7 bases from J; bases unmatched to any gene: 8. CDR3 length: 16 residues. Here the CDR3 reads CSVGTGTSGGGGELFF. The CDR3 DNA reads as TGCAGCGTTGGAACCGGGACTAGCGGGGGTGGCGGGGAGCTGTTTTTT.

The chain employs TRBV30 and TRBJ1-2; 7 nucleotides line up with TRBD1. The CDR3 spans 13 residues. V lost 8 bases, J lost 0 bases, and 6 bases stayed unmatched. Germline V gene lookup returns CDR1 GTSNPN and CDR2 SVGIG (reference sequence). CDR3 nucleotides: TGTGCCAACGGACAGGCCGCTAACTATGGCTACACCTTC. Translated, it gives CANGQAANYGYTF.

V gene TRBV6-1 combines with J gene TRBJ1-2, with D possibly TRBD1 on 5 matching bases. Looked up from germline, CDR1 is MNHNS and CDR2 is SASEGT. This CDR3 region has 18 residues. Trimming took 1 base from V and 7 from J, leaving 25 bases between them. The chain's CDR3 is CASSEGRTPILFNGGYTF. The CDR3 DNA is TGTGCCAGCAGTGAAGGCCGGACACCTATACTTTTCAACGGTGGCTACACCTTC.

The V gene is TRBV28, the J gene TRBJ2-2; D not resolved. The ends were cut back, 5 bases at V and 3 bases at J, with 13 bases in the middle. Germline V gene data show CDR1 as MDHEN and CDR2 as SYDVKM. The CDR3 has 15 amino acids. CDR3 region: CASSPVGPDTGELFF. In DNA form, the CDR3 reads TGTGCCAGCAGTCCGGTGGGCCCGGACACCGGGGAGCTGTTTTTT.

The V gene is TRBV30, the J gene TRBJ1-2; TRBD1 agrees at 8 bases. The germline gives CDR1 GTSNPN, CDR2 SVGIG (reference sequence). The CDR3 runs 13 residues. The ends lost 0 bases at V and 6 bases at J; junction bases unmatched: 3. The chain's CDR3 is CAWSVIRGHGYTF. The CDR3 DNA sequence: TGTGCCTGGAGTGTAATCAGGGGGCATGGCTACACCTTC. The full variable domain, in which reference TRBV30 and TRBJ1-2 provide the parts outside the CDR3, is SQTIHQWPATLVQPVGSPLSLECTVEGTSNPNLYWYRQAAGRGLQLLFYSVGIGQISSEVPQNLSASRPQDRQFILSSKKLLLSDSGFYLCAWSVIRGHGYTFGSGTRLTVV.

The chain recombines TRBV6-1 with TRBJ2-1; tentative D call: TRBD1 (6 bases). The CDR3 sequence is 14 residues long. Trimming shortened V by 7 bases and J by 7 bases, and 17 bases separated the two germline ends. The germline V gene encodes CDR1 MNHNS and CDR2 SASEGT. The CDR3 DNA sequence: TGTGCCAGCAATCAGGGGCTAAAGGTTAATGAGCAGTTCTTC. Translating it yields CASNQGLKVNEQFF.

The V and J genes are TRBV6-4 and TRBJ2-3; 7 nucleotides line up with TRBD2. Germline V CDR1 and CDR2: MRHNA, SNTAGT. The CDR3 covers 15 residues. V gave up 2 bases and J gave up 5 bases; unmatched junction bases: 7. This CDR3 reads CASSDGAGVLDTQYF. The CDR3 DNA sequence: TGTGCCAGCAGTGACGGTGCGGGAGTCCTAGATACGCAGTATTTT.

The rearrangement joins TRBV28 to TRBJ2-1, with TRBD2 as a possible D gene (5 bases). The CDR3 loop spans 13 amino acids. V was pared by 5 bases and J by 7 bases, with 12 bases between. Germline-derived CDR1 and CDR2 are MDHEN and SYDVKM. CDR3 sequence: CASSAASLNEQFF. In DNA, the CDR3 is TGTGCCAGCAGTGCAGCTAGCCTGAATGAGCAGTTCTTC.

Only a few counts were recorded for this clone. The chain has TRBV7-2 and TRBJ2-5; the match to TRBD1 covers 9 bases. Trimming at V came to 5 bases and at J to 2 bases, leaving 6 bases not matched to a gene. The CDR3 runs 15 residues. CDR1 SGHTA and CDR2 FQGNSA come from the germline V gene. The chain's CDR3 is CASSRRTGAQETQYF. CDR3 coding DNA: TGTGCCAGCAGCCGTCGGACAGGGGCACAAGAGACCCAGTACTTC.

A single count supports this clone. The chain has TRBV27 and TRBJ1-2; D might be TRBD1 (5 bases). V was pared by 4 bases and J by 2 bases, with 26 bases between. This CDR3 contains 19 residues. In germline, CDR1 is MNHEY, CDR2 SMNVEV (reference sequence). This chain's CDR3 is CASSSYLSQGRKSNYGYTF. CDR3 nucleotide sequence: TGTGCCAGCAGTTCCTACTTATCCCAGGGTAGGAAGTCAAACTATGGCTACACCTTC.

The CDR3 sequence: CATSTGYNEQFF. CDR3 DNA: TGTGCCACCAGCACGGGTTACAATGAGCAGTTCTTC. The V call is TRBV15, the J call TRBJ2-1; D gene uncertain. V was trimmed by 4 bases and J by 4 bases, leaving 5 bases between them. Germline V gene lookup returns CDR1 LNHNV and CDR2 YYDKDF (reference sequence). This CDR3 contains 12 residues.

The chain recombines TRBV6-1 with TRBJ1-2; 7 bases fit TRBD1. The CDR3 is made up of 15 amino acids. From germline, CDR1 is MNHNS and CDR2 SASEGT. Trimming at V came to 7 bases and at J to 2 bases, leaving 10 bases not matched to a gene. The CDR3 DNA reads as TGTGCCAGCACGAAGGACAGGAACTTCAACTATGGCTACACCTTC. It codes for CASTKDRNFNYGYTF.

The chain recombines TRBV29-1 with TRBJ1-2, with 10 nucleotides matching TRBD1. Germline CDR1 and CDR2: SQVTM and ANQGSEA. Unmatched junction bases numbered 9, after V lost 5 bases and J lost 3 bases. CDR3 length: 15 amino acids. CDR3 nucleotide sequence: TGCAGCGTTCACGGCGGGACAGGGGTGGACTATGGCTACACCTTC. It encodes CSVHGGTGVDYGYTF.

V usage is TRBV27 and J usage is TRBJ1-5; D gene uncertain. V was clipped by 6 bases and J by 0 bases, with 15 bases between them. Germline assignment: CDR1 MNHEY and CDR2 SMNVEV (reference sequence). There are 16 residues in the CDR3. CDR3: CASSFSSGYSNQPQHF. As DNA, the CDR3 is TGTGCCAGCAGCTTCTCATCGGGGTATAGCAATCAGCCCCAGCATTTT.

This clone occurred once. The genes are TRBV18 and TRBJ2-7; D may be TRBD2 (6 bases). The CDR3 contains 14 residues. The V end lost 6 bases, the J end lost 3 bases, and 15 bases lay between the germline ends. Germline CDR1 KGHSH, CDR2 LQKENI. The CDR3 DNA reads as TGTGCCAGCTCCCGGCTTGCGGGGAGCTACGAGCAGTACTTC. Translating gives CASSRLAGSYEQYF.

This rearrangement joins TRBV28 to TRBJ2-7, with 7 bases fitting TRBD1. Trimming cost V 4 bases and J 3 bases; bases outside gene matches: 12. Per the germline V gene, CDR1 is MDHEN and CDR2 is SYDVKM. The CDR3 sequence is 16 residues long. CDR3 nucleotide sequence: TGTGCCAGCAGTTCATACGGGACAGCGACAGACTACGAGCAGTACTTC. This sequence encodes CASSSYGTATDYEQYF.

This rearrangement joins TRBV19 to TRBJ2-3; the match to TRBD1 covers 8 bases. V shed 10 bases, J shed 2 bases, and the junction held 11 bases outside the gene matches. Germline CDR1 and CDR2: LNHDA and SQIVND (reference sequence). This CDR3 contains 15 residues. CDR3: CAIPTGGKSTDTQYF. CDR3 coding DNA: TGTGCCATCCCCACAGGGGGAAAGTCCACAGATACGCAGTATTTT.

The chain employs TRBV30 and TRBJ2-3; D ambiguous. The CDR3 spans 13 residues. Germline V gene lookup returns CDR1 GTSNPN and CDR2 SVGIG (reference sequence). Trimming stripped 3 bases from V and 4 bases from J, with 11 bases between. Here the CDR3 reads CAWSRSWPDTQYF. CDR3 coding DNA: TGTGCCTGGAGCCGGAGCTGGCCAGATACGCAGTATTTT.

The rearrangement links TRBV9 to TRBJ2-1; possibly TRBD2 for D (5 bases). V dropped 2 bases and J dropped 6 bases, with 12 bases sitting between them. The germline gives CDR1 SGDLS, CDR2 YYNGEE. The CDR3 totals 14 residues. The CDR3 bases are TGTGCCAGCAGCGTCGGCGGGTCAAGCAATGAGCAGTTCTTC. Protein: CASSVGGSSNEQFF. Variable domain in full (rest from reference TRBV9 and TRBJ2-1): DSGVTQTPKHLITATGQRVTLRCSPRSGDLSVYWYQQSLDQGLQFLIQYYNGEERAKGNILERFSAQQFPDLHSELNLSSLELGDSALYFCASSVGGSSNEQFFGPGTRLTVL.

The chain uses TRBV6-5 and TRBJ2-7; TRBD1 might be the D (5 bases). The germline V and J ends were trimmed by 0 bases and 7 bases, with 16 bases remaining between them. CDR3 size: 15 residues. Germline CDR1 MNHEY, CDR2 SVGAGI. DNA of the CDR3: TGTGCCAGCAGTTACTCGATCTCAGGTTCAGGGGAGCAGTACTTC. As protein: CASSYSISGSGEQYF.

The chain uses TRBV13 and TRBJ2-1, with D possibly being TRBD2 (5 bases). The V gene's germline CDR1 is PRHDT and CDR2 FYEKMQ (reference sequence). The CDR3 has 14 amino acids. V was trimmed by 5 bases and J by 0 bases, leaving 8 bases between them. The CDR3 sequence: CASSRRSSYNEQFF. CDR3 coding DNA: TGTGCCAGCAGCCGGAGGAGCTCCTACAATGAGCAGTTCTTC.

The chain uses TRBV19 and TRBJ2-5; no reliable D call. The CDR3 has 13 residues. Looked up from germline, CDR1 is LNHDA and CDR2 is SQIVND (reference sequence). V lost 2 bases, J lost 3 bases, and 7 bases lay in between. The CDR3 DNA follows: TGTGCCAGTAGTATATCTAAGAAAGAGACCCAGTACTTC. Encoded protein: CASSISKKETQYF. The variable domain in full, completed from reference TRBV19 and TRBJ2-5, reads DGGITQSPKYLFRKEGQNVTLSCEQNLNHDAMYWYRQDPGQGLRLIYYSQIVNDFQKGDIAEGYSVSREKKESFPLTVTSAQKNPTAFYLCASSISKKETQYFGPGTRLLVL.

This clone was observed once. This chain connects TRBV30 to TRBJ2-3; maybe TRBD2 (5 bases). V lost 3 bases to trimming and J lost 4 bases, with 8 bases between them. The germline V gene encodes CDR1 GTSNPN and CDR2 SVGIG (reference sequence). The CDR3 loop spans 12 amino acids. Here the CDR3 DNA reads TGTGCCTGGAGCGGAGGAGCAGATACGCAGTATTTT. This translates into CAWSGGADTQYF.